The sample holds many counts of the clone carrying this T cell receptor (beta chain). Its matching antigen is unknown. This record belongs to a study of T cells in Graves' hyperthyroidism and ophthalmopathy. Whole-study results and caveats: Classification by a 13 V-J model distinguished ophthalmopathy from stable hyperthyroidism.

The hyperthyroidism was newly diagnosed and had lasted under 2 months; the patients were aged 18 to 65. The study excluded patients with uncontrolled infection, other autoimmune disease, pregnancy or lactation. The PBMCs had their origin in approximately 10 ml of fresh peripheral blood. The TCR beta CDR3 regions underwent amplification using RNA transcripts as the source. HTBI primers were the set used in a first-round RT-PCR of the TCR CDR3. One entry per CDR3 protein, called by TCRdb with MiXCR from the multiplex PCR reads. The sample records around 420,000 distinct CDR3 sequences, roughly 13% being singletons. CDR3 length: 16 amino acids. J gave up 0 bases and V 4 bases, and 8 bases lay outside the gene matches. Germline V gene sequence: CDR1 SGHAT, CDR2 FQDESV (reference sequence).

This sequence originates from a woman between 18 and 30 years old with Graves' hyperthyroidism. The J gene is TRBJ1-1, the V gene TRBV11-1; 7 nucleotides align to TRBD1. The source material was blood. The CDR3 loop is CASSSVEGGLNTEAFF. For the CDR3, the DNA is TGTGCCAGCAGCTCGGTGGAAGGGGGCCTGAACACTGAAGCTTTCTTT. Together with reference TRBV11-1 and TRBJ1-1, the CDR3 gives the full variable domain: EAEVAQSPRYKITEKSQAVAFWCDPISGHATLYWYRQILGQGPELLVQFQDESVVDDSQLPKDRFSAERLKGVDSTLKIQPAELGDSAMYLCASSSVEGGLNTEAFFGQGTRLTVV.